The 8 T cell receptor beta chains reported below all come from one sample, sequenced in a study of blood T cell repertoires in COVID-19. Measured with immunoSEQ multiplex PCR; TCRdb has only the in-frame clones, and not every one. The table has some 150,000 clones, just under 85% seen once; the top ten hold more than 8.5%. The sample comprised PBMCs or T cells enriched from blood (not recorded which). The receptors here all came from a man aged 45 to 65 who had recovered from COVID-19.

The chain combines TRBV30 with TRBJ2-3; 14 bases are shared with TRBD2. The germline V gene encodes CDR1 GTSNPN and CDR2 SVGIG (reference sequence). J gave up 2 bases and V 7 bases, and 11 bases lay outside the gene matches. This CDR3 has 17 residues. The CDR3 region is CALGLAGGHVPTDTQYF. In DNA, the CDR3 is TGTGCCTTAGGACTAGCGGGGGGACACGTCCCCACAGATACGCAGTATTTT.

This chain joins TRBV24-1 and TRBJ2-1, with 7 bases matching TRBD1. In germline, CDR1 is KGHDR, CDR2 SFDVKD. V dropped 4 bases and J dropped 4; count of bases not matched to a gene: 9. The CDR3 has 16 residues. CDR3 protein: CATSDSTGVAYNEQFF. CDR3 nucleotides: TGTGCCACCAGTGACTCCACAGGGGTAGCGTACAATGAGCAGTTCTTC.

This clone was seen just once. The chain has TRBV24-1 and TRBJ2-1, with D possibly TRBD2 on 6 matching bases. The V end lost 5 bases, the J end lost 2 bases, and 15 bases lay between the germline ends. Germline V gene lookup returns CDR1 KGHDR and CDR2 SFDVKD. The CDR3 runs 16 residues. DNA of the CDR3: TGTGCCACCAGTGGGGCGGGGCAGGGCACCTACAATGAGCAGTTCTTC. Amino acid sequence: CATSGAGQGTYNEQFF.

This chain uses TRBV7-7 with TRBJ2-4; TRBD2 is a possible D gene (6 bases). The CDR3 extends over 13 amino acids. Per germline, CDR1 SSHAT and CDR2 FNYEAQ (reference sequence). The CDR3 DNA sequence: TGTGCTGTCGGGGGTATAGCCAAAAACATTCAGTACTTC. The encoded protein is CAVGGIAKNIQYF.

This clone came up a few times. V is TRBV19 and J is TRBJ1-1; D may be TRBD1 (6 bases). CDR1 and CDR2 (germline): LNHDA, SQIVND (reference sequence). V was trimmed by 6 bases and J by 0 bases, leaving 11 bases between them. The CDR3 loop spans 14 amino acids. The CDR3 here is CASSDRPMNTEAFF. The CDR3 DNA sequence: TGTGCCAGTAGCGACAGGCCAATGAACACTGAAGCTTTCTTT.

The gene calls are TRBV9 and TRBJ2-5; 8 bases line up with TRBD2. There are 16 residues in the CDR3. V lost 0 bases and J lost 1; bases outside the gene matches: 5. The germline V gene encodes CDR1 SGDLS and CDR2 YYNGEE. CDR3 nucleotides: TGTGCCAGCAGCGTAGCGGGGGGGCCCCTCCAAGAGACCCAGTACTTC. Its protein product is CASSVAGGPLQETQYF. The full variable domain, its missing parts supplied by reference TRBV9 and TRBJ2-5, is DSGVTQTPKHLITATGQRVTLRCSPRSGDLSVYWYQQSLDQGLQFLIQYYNGEERAKGNILERFSAQQFPDLHSELNLSSLELGDSALYFCASSVAGGPLQETQYFGPGTRLLVL.

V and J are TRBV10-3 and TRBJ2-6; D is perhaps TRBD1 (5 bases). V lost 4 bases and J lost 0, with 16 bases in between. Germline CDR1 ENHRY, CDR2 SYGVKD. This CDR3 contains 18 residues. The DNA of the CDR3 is TGTGCCATCAGTGCAACGGACAATTTATACTCTGGGGCCAACGTCCTGACTTTC. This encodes CAISATDNLYSGANVLTF.

The CDR3 DNA is TGTGCCAGCAGTGCCCTCGGGAGCGGGGAGCTGTTTTTT. Amino acids: CASSALGSGELFF. The genes are TRBV6-6 and TRBJ2-2; TRBD2 might be the D (6 bases). This CDR3 has 13 residues. Germline V gene lookup returns CDR1 MNHNY and CDR2 SVGAGI (reference sequence). Trimming took off 5 bases at V and 7 bases at J, with 11 bases between the two ends.